The following is a TCR beta chain sequence with its context. Its antigen remains unknown. Time point here: pre-treatment sample, taken before nivolumab and TIL therapy. This entry belongs to a study of TIL therapy for anti-PD-1-resistant metastatic lung cancer. Study-wide background: By whole-exome sequencing, median non-synonymous tumor mutation burden was under 1.9 mutations per megabase.

This CDR3 region has 13 residues. V gave up 1 base and J gave up 6 bases, with 10 bases separating them. CDR1 and CDR2 from the germline V gene are MNHEY and SVGAGI. Sequencing used immunoSEQ v3. Generated by immunoSEQ multiplex PCR, the TCRdb table keeps only in-frame clones and is missing some. Counted here are some 46,000 clones, 79% occurring once; the ten biggest clones make up roughly 16%. General study points: Infused TIL clonotypes partially replaced the baseline blood repertoire, then decayed over months.

This chain uses TRBV6-5 with TRBJ2-7; tentatively, D is TRBD1 (5 bases). This receptor was taken from a man aged 65 to 79 with non-small cell lung cancer. The sequencing used blood, collected at baseline. The CDR3 is CASSYWQGGEQYF. The DNA for the CDR3 is TGTGCCAGCAGTTACTGGCAGGGCGGCGAGCAGTACTTC.